This T cell receptor (beta chain) is drawn from a study of T cells in Graves' hyperthyroidism and ophthalmopathy (dated by TCRdb to between 2018 and 2020). Describing the broader study: Peripheral blood samples were taken at the time of initial diagnosis, prior to any treatment. TCR V-J signatures able to tell the groups apart were searched for in a discovery cohort of 90 to 100 patients, of whom under 45 had Graves' ophthalmopathy and some 60 had stable Graves' hyperthyroidism. The 75 to 100 discovery patients were randomly divided into training and test sets at a 7:3 ratio. Whether ophthalmopathy could be predicted prospectively was tested in an independent validation cohort made up of under 20 hyperthyroidism patients plus 17 patients who later progressed to ophthalmopathy. After sampling, hyperthyroidism patients received methimazole starting at 30 mg daily, and ophthalmopathy patients received high-dose intravenous methylprednisolone. According to the paper, TCR Vbeta CDR3 sequencing was carried out on 135 peripheral blood samples, which came from some 41 ophthalmopathy, under 85 hyperthyroidism and roughly 17 progressor patients. Thyroid tissue and blood T-cell repertoires from six Graves' hyperthyroidism patients were also compared in the study.

The TCR beta CDR3 regions were amplified from RNA transcripts. A first-round RT-PCR of the TCR CDR3 used the HTBI primer set with the Qiagen OneStep RT-PCR kit. The libraries were constructed in a second round of multiplex PCR and then size-selected and purified. Paired-end sequencing of the libraries was performed with 100 bp reads on an Illumina HiSeq2000. For the original study's pipeline: SOAPnuke was used to process the raw data, removing reads that contained adapters or uncalled bases, had a mean Phred below 15, or lacked an exact match to the constant primer or identifier. High-quality paired reads were merged with COPE v1.2.5, and unique nucleotide sequences were defined as clonotypes. Clonotypes were aligned to IMGT TRBV, TRBD and TRBJ reference segments using MiTCR v1.1. The analysis included only V-J combinations with a frequency above 0.0001, which together covered around 99% of the repertoires. A TCS score was defined as the ratio of F50 (clonal expansion) to E x V (chaos), with BLOSUM62-based TCRdist applied between CDR3 peptides within each V-J. Welch's t-statistics and random forest reduced just over 500 V-J features to under 15, which were used in a naive Bayes classifier (R e1071). In-frame beta chains were kept once TCRdb had trimmed the public reads at Q25 with fastp and called clones with MiXCR. Identical CDR3 protein sequences are pooled into one entry, listed with their most common genes and DNA. The V and J calls, along with clone size, are taken from TCRdb and not from the paper's own processing. This sample holds some 490,000 distinct CDR3 sequences; roughly 16% were observed only once. About 29% of the sample is held by the ten biggest clonotypes.

Ophthalmopathy patients had moderately to severely active disease, Clinical Activity Score of at least 3, NOSPECS grade of at least 4, and duration under 3 months. Exclusion was applied to patients with uncontrolled infections, other autoimmune diseases, pregnancy or lactation. Diagnoses relied on clinical symptoms, serum thyroxine and TRAb, thyroid ultrasound and orbital computed tomography. PBMCs were isolated from roughly 10 ml of fresh peripheral blood by Ficoll-Paque density gradient centrifugation. Total RNA was extracted using Trizol reagent, and RNA quality was assessed on an Agilent 2100 Bioanalyzer. Reading the germline V gene (reference sequence) gives CDR1 SEHNR and CDR2 FQNEAQ. Trimming removed 7 bases from V and 4 bases from J; the gene matches leave 6 bases unexplained. The CDR3 contains 13 residues, cysteine and phenylalanine counted. Only the CDR3 region is kept as DNA, spanning 39 bases read in frame from base 1.

Concerning this clonotype: The antigen it recognizes is unknown. Base qualities are not at hand, and no much larger clone is one base apart.

Study-level results and caveats: Sample size was not statistically predetermined, and investigators were not blinded to group allocation. Most expanded thyroid clonotypes (frequency above 0.001) were also found in blood, which suggests that blood repertoires may mirror thyroid immune responses. In cross-validation, a model built on a 13 V-J signature told ophthalmopathy apart from stable hyperthyroidism with about 90% sensitivity and approximately 81% specificity, and in testing the same model reached 80%/75%. In validation, progression to ophthalmopathy was predicted by the model with roughly 69% sensitivity and 72% to 85% specificity, a median of about 6 months before onset.

Recombination linked TRBV7-9 to TRBJ2-7; TRBD2 fits 8 bases in the junction. The sequence came from a woman aged 30 to 39 with Graves' ophthalmopathy. Material: blood. CDR3 loop: CASIQAGVYEQYF. The DNA sequence reads TGTGCCAGCATCCAAGCGGGAGTGTACGAGCAGTACTTC.